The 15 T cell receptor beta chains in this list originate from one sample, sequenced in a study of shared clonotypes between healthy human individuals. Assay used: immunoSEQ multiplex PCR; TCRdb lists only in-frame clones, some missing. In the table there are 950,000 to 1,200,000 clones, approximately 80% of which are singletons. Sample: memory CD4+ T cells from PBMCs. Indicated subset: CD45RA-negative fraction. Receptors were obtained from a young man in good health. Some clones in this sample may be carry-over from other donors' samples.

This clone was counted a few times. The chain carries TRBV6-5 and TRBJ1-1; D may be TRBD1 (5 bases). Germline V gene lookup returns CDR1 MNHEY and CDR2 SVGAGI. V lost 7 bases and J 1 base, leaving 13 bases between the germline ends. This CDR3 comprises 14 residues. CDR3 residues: CASIRDIGNTEAFF. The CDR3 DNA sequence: TGTGCCAGCATCAGGGATATCGGGAACACTGAAGCTTTCTTT.

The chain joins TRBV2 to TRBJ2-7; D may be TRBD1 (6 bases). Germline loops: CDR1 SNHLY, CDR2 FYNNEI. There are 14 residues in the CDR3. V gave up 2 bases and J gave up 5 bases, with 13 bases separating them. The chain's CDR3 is CASSEQQGWNEQYF. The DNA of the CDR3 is TGTGCCAGCAGTGAACAGCAGGGGTGGAACGAGCAGTACTTC.

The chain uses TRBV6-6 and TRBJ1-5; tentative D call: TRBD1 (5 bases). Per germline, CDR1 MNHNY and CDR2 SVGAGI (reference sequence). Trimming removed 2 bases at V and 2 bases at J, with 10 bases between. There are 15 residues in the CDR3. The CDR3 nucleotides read TGTGCCAGCAGTTACGGGCAGGGAGGCAATCAGCCCCAGCATTTT. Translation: CASSYGQGGNQPQHF.

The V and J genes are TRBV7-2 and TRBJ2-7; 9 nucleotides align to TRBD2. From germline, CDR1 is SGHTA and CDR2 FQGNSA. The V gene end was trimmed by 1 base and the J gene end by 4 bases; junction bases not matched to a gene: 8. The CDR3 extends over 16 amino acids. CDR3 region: CASSLGSLAGQYEQYF. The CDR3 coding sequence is TGTGCCAGCAGCTTAGGGTCCCTAGCGGGGCAATACGAGCAGTACTTC.

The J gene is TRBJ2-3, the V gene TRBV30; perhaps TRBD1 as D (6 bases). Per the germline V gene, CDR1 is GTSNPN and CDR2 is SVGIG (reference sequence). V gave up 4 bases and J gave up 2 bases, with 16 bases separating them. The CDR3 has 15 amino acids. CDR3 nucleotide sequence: TGTGCCTGGAACCCAGGGGAATACAACACAGATACGCAGTATTTT. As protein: CAWNPGEYNTDTQYF.

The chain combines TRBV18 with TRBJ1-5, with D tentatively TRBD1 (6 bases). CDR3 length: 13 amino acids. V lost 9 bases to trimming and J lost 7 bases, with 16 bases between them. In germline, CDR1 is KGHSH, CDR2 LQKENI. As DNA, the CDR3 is TGTGCCAGTACACAGGGTGGTAGGCAGCCCCAGCATTTT. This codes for CASTQGGRQPQHF.

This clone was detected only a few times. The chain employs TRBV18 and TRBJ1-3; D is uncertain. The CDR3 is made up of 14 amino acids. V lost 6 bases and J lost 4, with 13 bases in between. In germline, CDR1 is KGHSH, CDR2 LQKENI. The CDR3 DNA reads TGTGCCAGCTCGACAAACCAAGGAGGAAACACCATATATTTT. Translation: CASSTNQGGNTIYF.

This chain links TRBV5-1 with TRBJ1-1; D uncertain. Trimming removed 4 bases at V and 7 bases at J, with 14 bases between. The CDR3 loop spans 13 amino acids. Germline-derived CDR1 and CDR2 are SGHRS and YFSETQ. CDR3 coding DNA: TGCGCCAGCAGCGTCGGACGGTTAAGTGAAGCTTTCTTT. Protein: CASSVGRLSEAFF.

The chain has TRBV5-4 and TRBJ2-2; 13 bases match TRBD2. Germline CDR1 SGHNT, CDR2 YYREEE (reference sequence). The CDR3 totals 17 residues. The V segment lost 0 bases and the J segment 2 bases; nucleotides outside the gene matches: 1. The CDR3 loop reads CASSLGLAGGNTGELFF. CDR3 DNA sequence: TGTGCCAGCAGCTTGGGACTAGCGGGAGGAAACACCGGGGAGCTGTTTTTT.

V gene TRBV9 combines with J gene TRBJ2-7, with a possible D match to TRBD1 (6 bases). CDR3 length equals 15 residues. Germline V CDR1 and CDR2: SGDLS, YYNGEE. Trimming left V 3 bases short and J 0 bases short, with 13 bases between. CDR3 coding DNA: TGTGCCAGCAGCGAGGTGTCAGGGGACTCCTACGAGCAGTACTTC. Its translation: CASSEVSGDSYEQYF.

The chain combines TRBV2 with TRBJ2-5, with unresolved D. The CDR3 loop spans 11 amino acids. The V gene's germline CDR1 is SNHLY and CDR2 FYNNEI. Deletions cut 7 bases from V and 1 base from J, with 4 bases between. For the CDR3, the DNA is TGTGCCAGCACGATCCAAGAGACCCAGTACTTC. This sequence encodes CASTIQETQYF.

CDR3 protein: CASSQGAEFGNTIYF. As DNA, the CDR3 is TGCGCCAGCAGCCAAGGTGCGGAATTTGGAAACACCATATATTTT. V is TRBV4-1 and J is TRBJ1-3; the D is unclear. Per germline, CDR1 MGHRA and CDR2 YSYEKL. CDR3 length: 15 residues. V lost 1 base and J lost 3, with 10 bases in between.

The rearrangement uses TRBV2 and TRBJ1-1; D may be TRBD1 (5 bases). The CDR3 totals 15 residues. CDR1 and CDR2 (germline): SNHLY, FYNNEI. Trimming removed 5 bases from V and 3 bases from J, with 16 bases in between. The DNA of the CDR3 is TGTGCCAGCAGTCGGGACTCCGGAGGGGACACTGAAGCTTTCTTT. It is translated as CASSRDSGGDTEAFF.

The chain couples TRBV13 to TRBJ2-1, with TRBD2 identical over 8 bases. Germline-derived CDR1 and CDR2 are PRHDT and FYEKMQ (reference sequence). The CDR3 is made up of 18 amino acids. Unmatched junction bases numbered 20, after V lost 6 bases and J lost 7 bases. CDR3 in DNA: TGTGCCAGCAGAAGTTTAGGACTAGCCGGACCTATGGGTAATGAGCAGTTCTTC. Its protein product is CASRSLGLAGPMGNEQFF.

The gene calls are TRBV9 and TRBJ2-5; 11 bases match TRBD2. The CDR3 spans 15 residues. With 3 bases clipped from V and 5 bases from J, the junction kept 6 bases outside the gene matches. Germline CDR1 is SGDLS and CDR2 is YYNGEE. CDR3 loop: CASSATSGSLETQYF. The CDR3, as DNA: TGTGCCAGCAGCGCAACTAGCGGGAGCCTGGAGACCCAGTACTTC. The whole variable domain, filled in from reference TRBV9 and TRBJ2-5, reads DSGVTQTPKHLITATGQRVTLRCSPRSGDLSVYWYQQSLDQGLQFLIQYYNGEERAKGNILERFSAQQFPDLHSELNLSSLELGDSALYFCASSATSGSLETQYFGPGTRLLVL.